These T cell receptor beta chains were read from a single sample in a study of cytomegalovirus exposure and HLA in healthy donors. Sequenced by immunoSEQ multiplex PCR; TCRdb stores in-frame clones only, minus some. The table shows approximately 200,000 clones, with roughly 83% occurring only once. Material for sequencing was PBMCs. The receptors shown here come from a girl aged 5-17 years in good health and CMV-seronegative. CDR3s include the opening cysteine and the closing phenylalanine or tryptophan. Each record gives: V gene, CDR3 protein.

V: TRBV10-3
CDR3: CAISESGRYEQYF

V: TRBV28
CDR3: CASSLGQATGANVLTF

V: TRBV6-1
CDR3: CASRWTAEKLFF

V: TRBV9
CDR3: CASRPQGEEKLFF

V: TRBV28
CDR3: CASSFFVPSSRSGQNTEAFF

V: TRBV5-5
CDR3: CASHSFQGSPGNTIYF

V: TRBV2
CDR3: CASSGEGYTF

V: TRBV13
CDR3: CASSDTSGSGYEQYF

V: TRBV27
CDR3: CASSSYTGGYTF

V: TRBV5-4
CDR3: CASSRPSSGRNNEQFF

V: TRBV9
CDR3: CASSVETGGGKETQYF

V: TRBV6-5
CDR3: CASSRGHEQFF

V: TRBV11-3
CDR3: CASSRSGGTSYEQYF

V: TRBV11-2
CDR3: CASSLQRGTGELFF

V: TRBV10-3
CDR3: CAISEQIGGNYGYTF

V: TRBV6-5
CDR3: CASQRGLAEETQYF

V: TRBV28
CDR3: CASRAGTVPAQPQHF

V: TRBV11-2
CDR3: CASSTVPRGEDNEQFF

V: TRBV6-6
CDR3: CASSYERLEETQYF

V: TRBV28
CDR3: CASSFLFRGALSPQHF

V: TRBV10-3
CDR3: CAISQDRGQEAFF

V: TRBV6-1
CDR3: CASSEARWVTYEQYF

V: TRBV5-6
CDR3: CASSLGQAGFNQPQHF

V: TRBV9
CDR3: CASSVNGGTGSGNTIYF

V: TRBV9
CDR3: CASSVDGVSEAFF

V: TRBV6-5
CDR3: CASSFRTSGSENEQFF

V: TRBV21-1
CDR3: CASSKGGSGGADEQFF

V: TRBV6-5
CDR3: CATGLAGFNEQFF

V: TRBV28
CDR3: CASSGGLAETYEQYF

V: TRBV11-1
CDR3: CASSRPGGTDNIQYF

V: TRBV7-9
CDR3: CASRTGVNQPQHF

V: TRBV5-1
CDR3: CASSPPGTGKNTEAFF

V: TRBV5-5
CDR3: CASSRDRLSSYEQYF

V: TRBV30
CDR3: CAWSFYTGYNSPLHF

V: TRBV7-9
CDR3: CASSLGVGGAIQETQYF

V: TRBV4-3
CDR3: CASSQEGQGPYEQYF

V: TRBV6-4
CDR3: CASSARPPTGGVSTEAFF

V: TRBV6-5
CDR3: CASSPLQGAGAKLFF

V: TRBV9
CDR3: CASSLLGTDTQYF

V: TRBV6-6
CDR3: CASSLTERDTQYF

V: TRBV6-1
CDR3: CANSESGTGGYEQYF

V: TRBV7-9
CDR3: CASSFLRATGSNSPLHF

V: TRBV7-9
CDR3: CASSLEAGRGETQYF

V: TRBV7-9
CDR3: CASSFQTGEYEQFF

V: TRBV27
CDR3: CASSFQGRKPQHF

V: TRBV19
CDR3: CASSIPYQPQHF

V: TRBV15
CDR3: CATSMDRGHGQPQHF

V: TRBV7-9
CDR3: CASSLGSGGYTF

V: TRBV2
CDR3: CASSVGGTYEQYF

V: TRBV9
CDR3: CASSQQADSYEQYF

V: TRBV30
CDR3: CAWSVNRGVEAFF

V: TRBV14
CDR3: CASSRSAYSNYGYTF

V: TRBV28
CDR3: CASRDSSSYNEQFF

V: TRBV27
CDR3: CASSVRPAGQGGPYEQYF

V: TRBV7-8
CDR3: CASSQPSAGGPRENEQFF

V: TRBV7-9
CDR3: CASSLTGMNYGYTF

V: TRBV2
CDR3: CASSEDSARGEKLFF

V: TRBV30
CDR3: CAWSAGYEQYF

V: TRBV6-1
CDR3: CASSVSRGETQYF